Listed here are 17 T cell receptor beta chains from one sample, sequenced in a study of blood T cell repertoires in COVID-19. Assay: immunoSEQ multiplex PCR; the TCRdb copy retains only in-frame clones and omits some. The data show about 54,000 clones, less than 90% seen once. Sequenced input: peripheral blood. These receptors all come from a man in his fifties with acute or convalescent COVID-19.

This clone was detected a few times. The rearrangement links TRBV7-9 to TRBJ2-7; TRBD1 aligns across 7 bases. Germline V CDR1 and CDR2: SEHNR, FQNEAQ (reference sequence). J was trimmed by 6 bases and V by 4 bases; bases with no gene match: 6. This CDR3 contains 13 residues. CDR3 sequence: CASSYGQVSEQYF. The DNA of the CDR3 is TGTGCCAGCAGCTACGGACAGGTATCCGAGCAGTACTTC.

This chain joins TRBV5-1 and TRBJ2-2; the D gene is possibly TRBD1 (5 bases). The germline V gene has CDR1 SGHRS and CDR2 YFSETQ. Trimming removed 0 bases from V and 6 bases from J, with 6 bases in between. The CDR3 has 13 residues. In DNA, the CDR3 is TGCGCCAGCAGCTTGGTGACAGCCGGGGAGCTGTTTTTT. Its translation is CASSLVTAGELFF.

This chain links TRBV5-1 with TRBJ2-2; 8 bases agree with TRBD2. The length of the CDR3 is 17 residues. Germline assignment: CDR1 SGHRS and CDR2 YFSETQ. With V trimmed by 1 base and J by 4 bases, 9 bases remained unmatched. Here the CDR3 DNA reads TGCGCCAGCAGCTTGTCGGGCGGGAGGCCGGGCACCGGGGAGCTGTTTTTT. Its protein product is CASSLSGGRPGTGELFF.

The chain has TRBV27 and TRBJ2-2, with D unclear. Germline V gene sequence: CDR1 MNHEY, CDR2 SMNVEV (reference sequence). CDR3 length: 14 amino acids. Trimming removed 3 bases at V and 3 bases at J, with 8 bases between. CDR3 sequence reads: CASSFLSDTGELFF. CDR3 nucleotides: TGTGCCAGCAGTTTTCTGAGCGACACCGGGGAGCTGTTTTTT.

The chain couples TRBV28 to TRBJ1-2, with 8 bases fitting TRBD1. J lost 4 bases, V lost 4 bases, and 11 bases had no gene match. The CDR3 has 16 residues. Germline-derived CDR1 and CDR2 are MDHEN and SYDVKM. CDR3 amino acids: CASSSEPGQVFYGYTF. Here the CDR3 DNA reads TGTGCCAGCAGTTCAGAGCCGGGACAGGTCTTCTATGGCTACACCTTC.

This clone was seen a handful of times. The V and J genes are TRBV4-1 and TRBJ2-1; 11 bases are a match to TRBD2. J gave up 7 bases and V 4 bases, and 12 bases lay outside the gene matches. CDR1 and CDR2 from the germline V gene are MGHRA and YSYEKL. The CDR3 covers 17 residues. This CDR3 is CASSRGGLADLGNEQFF. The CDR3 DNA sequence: TGCGCCAGCAGCCGCGGGGGACTAGCGGACCTTGGGAATGAGCAGTTCTTC.

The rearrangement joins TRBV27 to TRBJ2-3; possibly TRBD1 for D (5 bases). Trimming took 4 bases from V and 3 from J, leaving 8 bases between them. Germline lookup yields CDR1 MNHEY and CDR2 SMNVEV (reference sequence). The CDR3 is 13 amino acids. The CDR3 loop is CASSSQATDTQYF. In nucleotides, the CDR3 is TGTGCCAGCAGTTCACAGGCAACAGATACGCAGTATTTT.

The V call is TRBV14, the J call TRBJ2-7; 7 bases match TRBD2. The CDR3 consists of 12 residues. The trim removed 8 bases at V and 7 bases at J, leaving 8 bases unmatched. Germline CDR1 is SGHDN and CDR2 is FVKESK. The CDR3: CASRGDSGEQYF. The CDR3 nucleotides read TGTGCCAGCCGGGGGGACTCTGGGGAGCAGTACTTC.

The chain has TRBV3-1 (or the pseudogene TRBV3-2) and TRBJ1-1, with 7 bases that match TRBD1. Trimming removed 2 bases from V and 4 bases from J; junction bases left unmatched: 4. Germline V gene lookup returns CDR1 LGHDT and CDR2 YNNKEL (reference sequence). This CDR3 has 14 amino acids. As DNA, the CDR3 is TGTGCCAGCAGCCAAACGGACAGGATCACTGAAGCTTTCTTT. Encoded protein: CASSQTDRITEAFF.

The CDR3 reads CASIGKTSGATDTQYF. Here the CDR3 DNA reads TGTGCCAGTATTGGTAAGACTAGCGGGGCCACAGATACGCAGTATTTT. The V gene is TRBV19, the J gene TRBJ2-3, with TRBD2 matching 11 bases. The CDR3 is made up of 16 amino acids. Trimming took 7 bases from V and 2 from J; bases not matched to a gene: 8. CDR1 is LNHDA and CDR2 is SQIVND in the germline V gene (reference sequence).

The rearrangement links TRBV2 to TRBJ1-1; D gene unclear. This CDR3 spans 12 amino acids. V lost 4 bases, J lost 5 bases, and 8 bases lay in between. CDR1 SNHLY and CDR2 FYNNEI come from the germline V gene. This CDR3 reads CASSVSETEAFF. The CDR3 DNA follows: TGTGCCAGCAGTGTCAGCGAGACTGAAGCTTTCTTT.

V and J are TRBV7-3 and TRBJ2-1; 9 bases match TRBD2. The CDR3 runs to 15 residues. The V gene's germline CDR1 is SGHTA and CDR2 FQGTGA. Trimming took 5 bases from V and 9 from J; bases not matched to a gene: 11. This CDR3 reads CASSGSSGIASEQFF. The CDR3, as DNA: TGTGCCAGCAGCGGGTCTAGCGGGATCGCATCTGAGCAGTTCTTC.

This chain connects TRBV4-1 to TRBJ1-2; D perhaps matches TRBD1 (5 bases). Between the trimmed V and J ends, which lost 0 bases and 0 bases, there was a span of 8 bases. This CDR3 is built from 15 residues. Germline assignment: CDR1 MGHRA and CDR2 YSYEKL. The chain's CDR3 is CASSQEHRPNYGYTF. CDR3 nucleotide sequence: TGCGCCAGCAGCCAAGAACACAGGCCTAACTATGGCTACACCTTC.

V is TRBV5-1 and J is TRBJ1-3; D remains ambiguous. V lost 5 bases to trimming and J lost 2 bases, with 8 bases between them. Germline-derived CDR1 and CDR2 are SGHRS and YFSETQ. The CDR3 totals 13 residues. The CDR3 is CASSPQTGNTIYF. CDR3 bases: TGCGCCAGCAGTCCCCAGACTGGAAACACCATATATTTT.

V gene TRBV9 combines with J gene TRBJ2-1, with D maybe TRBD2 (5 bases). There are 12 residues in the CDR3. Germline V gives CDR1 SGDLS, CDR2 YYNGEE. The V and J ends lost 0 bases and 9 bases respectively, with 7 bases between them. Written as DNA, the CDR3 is TGTGCCAGCAGCGTAGCCGAGGGTGAGCAGTTCTTC. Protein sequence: CASSVAEGEQFF.

CDR3: CASSNSSGPGPLHF. The CDR3 bases are TGTGCCAGCAGCAATTCTTCGGGTCCGGGACCCCTCCACTTT. The V gene is TRBV21-1, the J gene TRBJ1-6. TRBV21-1 is assigned pseudogene status. This CDR3 region has 14 residues.

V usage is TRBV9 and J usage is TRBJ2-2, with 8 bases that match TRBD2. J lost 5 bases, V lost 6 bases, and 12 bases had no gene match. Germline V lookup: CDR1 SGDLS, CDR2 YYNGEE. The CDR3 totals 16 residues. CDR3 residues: CASNGNRTSRTGELFF. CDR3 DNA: TGTGCCAGCAATGGTAATAGGACTAGCCGGACCGGGGAGCTGTTTTTT.